These 2 T cell receptor beta chains came from one sample sequenced in a study of PD-1 blockade in classical Hodgkin lymphoma. The time point denotes: cycle 4 day 1 (C4D1), after five to seven weeks of nivolumab. Exposure to brentuximab vedotin varied, and each patient had relapsed following autologous stem cell transplantation. The repertoire was sequenced with immunoSEQ multiplex PCR; TCRdb's copy has only in-frame clones and lacks some. This table holds some 95,000 clones, 90% found once. The specimen comprised peripheral blood mononuclear cells (PBMCs), sampled before the fourth cycle of nivolumab. These receptors were obtained from a human donor with classical Hodgkin lymphoma.

The chain carries TRBV6-5 and TRBJ2-7; 8 nucleotides match TRBD2. The germline V gene has CDR1 MNHEY and CDR2 SVGAGI. V was clipped by 8 bases and J by 1 base; unmatched bases: 4. CDR3 length: 13 amino acids. The CDR3 sequence is CASGKRGSYEQYF. The CDR3 DNA is TGTGCCAGCGGCAAGCGGGGGTCCTACGAGCAGTACTTC.

The V and J genes are TRBV7-3 and TRBJ2-2; 11 bases map to TRBD2. The trim removed 4 bases at V and 5 bases at J, leaving 3 bases unmatched. This CDR3 comprises 15 residues. CDR1 is SGHTA, CDR2 FQGTGA, per germline. The CDR3: CASSSRTSGTGELFF. The CDR3 DNA is TGTGCCAGCAGCTCTCGGACTAGCGGGACCGGGGAGCTGTTTTTT.